The next 3 T cell receptor beta chains were all read from a single sample in a study of blood T cell repertoires in COVID-19. TCRdb keeps only in-frame clones here, not all; method: immunoSEQ multiplex PCR. This table has about 91,000 clones, 88% appearing once. The sample comprised peripheral blood. Source of these receptors: a woman in her 70s with acute or convalescent COVID-19.

The V and J genes are TRBV6-5 and TRBJ1-5; TRBD1 aligns across 8 bases. The CDR3 has 14 amino acids. CDR1 and CDR2 from the germline V gene are MNHEY and SVGAGI. Germline trimming cut 6 bases from V and 6 bases from J; bases unmatched to any gene: 7. The CDR3: CASSNQGAVQPQHF. CDR3 nucleotide sequence: TGTGCCAGCAGCAATCAGGGGGCTGTTCAGCCCCAGCATTTT.

The chain recombines TRBV6-2 or TRBV6-3 with TRBJ2-1; tentative D call: TRBD1 (6 bases). V shed 6 bases and J shed 0 bases, with 24 bases lying between them. CDR1 is MNHEY and CDR2 is SVGEGT in the germline V gene. The CDR3 extends over 19 amino acids. The CDR3 coding sequence is TGTGCCAGCAGGTACCCTATTGGACAGTCCCTTGGCTCCTACAATGAGCAGTTCTTC. Translation gives CASRYPIGQSLGSYNEQFF.

As DNA, the CDR3 is TGCGCCAGCAGGCAGGGCCCGAACACTGAAGCTTTCTTT. Amino acids: CASRQGPNTEAFF. This chain links TRBV10-1 with TRBJ1-1; a weak D match, TRBD1 (5 bases). V lost 6 bases and J lost 1, with 9 bases in between. The CDR3 is made up of 13 amino acids. Germline V lookup: CDR1 WNHNN, CDR2 SYGVQD (reference sequence).